A single sample is the source of the 27 T cell receptor beta chains below, sequenced in a study of T cell responses to AZD1222 COVID-19 vaccine. Some clones are missing from TCRdb's copy, which holds only in-frame ones; the method was immunoSEQ multiplex PCR. The data hold 80,000 to 95,000 clones, with 70% to 80% observed a single time. This specimen consisted of peripheral blood, obtained on day 0 of AZD1222 vaccination. The receptors stem from an adult in good health.

CDR3 sequence reads: CASSRVGAGGTEQYF. CDR3 nucleotide sequence: TGTGCCAGCAGCCGCGTTGGAGCGGGAGGGACCGAGCAGTACTTC. The V and J genes are TRBV6-5 and TRBJ2-7, with TRBD2 identical over 10 bases. This CDR3 comprises 15 residues. From germline, CDR1 is MNHEY and CDR2 SVGAGI. The V gene end was trimmed by 6 bases and the J gene end by 6 bases; junction bases not matched to a gene: 11.

The V and J genes are TRBV6-2 or TRBV6-3 and TRBJ1-1; D possibly corresponds to TRBD1 (6 bases). The CDR3 is 13 amino acids. Germline CDR1 is MNHEY and CDR2 is SVGEGT. V was trimmed by 5 bases and J by 7 bases, leaving 14 bases between them. CDR3 loop: CASSADSRLEAFF. CDR3 coding DNA: TGTGCCAGCAGTGCGGACAGCCGCCTTGAAGCTTTCTTT.

The V gene is TRBV3-1 (or the pseudogene TRBV3-2), the J gene TRBJ2-7; D uncertain. CDR3 size: 14 residues. Trimming shortened V by 0 bases and J by 2 bases, and 8 bases separated the two germline ends. The germline V gene encodes CDR1 LGHDT and CDR2 YNNKEL (reference sequence). As DNA, the CDR3 is TGTGCCAGCAGCCAAGAGGTGGGAACCTACGAGCAGTACTTC. Translation gives CASSQEVGTYEQYF.

J is TRBJ1-2 and V is TRBV6-5; D remains unclear. Germline loops: CDR1 MNHEY, CDR2 SVGAGI. V was pared by 6 bases and J by 6 bases, with 14 bases between. The CDR3 runs 13 residues. The CDR3 sequence: CASSHTGFNGYTF. CDR3 nucleotide sequence: TGTGCCAGCAGCCACACGGGATTCAATGGCTACACCTTC.

The chain uses TRBV19 and TRBJ2-7; no clear D gene. Germline CDR1 and CDR2: LNHDA and SQIVND (reference sequence). CDR3 length equals 13 residues. Trimming shortened V by 4 bases and J by 4 bases, and 11 bases separated the two germline ends. CDR3 nucleotides: TGTGCCAGTAGTAGGATGACTGGTTACGAGCAGTACTTC. It is translated as CASSRMTGYEQYF.

CDR3 sequence: CASSYGGGYGYTF. The DNA for the CDR3 is TGTGCCAGCAGTTACGGGGGCGGCTATGGCTACACCTTC. The V gene is TRBV6-5, the J gene TRBJ1-2; possibly TRBD1 for D (6 bases). Looked up from germline, CDR1 is MNHEY and CDR2 is SVGAGI. The CDR3 contains 13 residues. Trimming took 2 bases from V and 4 from J, leaving 8 bases between them.

This sequence joins TRBV11-2 and TRBJ2-5, with a tentative D call TRBD1 (5 bases). The germline V gene has CDR1 SGHAT and CDR2 FQNNGV. The V end was cut by 5 bases, the J end by 4 bases, with 14 bases between. The CDR3 runs to 14 residues. The CDR3 loop is CASSHGQGRETQYF. In DNA form, the CDR3 reads TGTGCCAGCAGCCACGGGCAGGGCCGAGAGACCCAGTACTTC.

The chain joins TRBV10-3 to TRBJ1-2; 7 positions match TRBD1. Germline CDR1 reads ENHRY; CDR2 reads SYGVKD. The CDR3 contains 14 residues. Germline trimming cut 3 bases from V and 5 bases from J; bases unmatched to any gene: 6. CDR3 sequence: CAISDSGQVYGYTF. CDR3 nucleotides: TGTGCCATCAGTGATTCCGGACAGGTATATGGCTACACCTTC.

Only one count was recorded for this clone. For the CDR3, the DNA is TGTGCCAGTAGGGACAGGGGATACAGTGGCTACACCTTC. Its protein is CASRDRGYSGYTF. The chain joins TRBV19 to TRBJ1-2, with 9 bases matching TRBD1. Trimming removed 6 bases from V and 7 bases from J; junction bases left unmatched: 6. The CDR3 length is 13 residues. CDR1 LNHDA and CDR2 SQIVND come from the germline V gene (reference sequence). The complete variable domain, with remaining parts taken from reference TRBV19 and TRBJ1-2, reads DGGITQSPKYLFRKEGQNVTLSCEQNLNHDAMYWYRQDPGQGLRLIYYSQIVNDFQKGDIAEGYSVSREKKESFPLTVTSAQKNPTAFYLCASRDRGYSGYTFGSGTRLTVV.

The chain links TRBV11-2 to TRBJ2-7, with D tentatively TRBD2 (7 bases). The CDR3 is 17 amino acids. Trimming took off 4 bases at V and 2 bases at J, with 21 bases between the two ends. The germline V gene encodes CDR1 SGHAT and CDR2 FQNNGV. The CDR3 is CASSWEGGSASPYEQYF. CDR3 sequence (DNA): TGTGCCAGCAGCTGGGAGGGGGGGAGTGCTTCGCCCTACGAGCAGTACTTC.

The rearrangement links TRBV19 to TRBJ1-5, with 7 nucleotides matching TRBD1. Germline CDR1 is LNHDA and CDR2 is SQIVND (reference sequence). The J segment lost 6 bases and the V segment lost 5 bases, leaving 4 bases of the junction unmatched. The CDR3 runs 13 residues. CDR3 in amino acids: CASSVPGGQPQHF. DNA of the CDR3: TGTGCCAGTAGTGTCCCAGGGGGTCAGCCCCAGCATTTT. The complete variable domain, with remaining parts taken from reference TRBV19 and TRBJ1-5, reads DGGITQSPKYLFRKEGQNVTLSCEQNLNHDAMYWYRQDPGQGLRLIYYSQIVNDFQKGDIAEGYSVSREKKESFPLTVTSAQKNPTAFYLCASSVPGGQPQHFGDGTRLSIL.

The chain has TRBV12-5 and TRBJ2-7, with TRBD2 identical over 13 bases. With V trimmed by 6 bases and J by 2 bases, 4 bases remained unmatched. This CDR3 is 15 amino acids long. Per the germline V gene, CDR1 is LGHNT and CDR2 is FRNRAP. This chain's CDR3 is CASGRTSGRAYEQYF. The CDR3 DNA sequence: TGTGCTAGTGGGCGCACTAGCGGGAGGGCCTACGAGCAGTACTTC.

The V call is TRBV5-1, the J call TRBJ2-1; the D gene is possibly TRBD2 (5 bases). V dropped 0 bases and J dropped 5 bases, with 9 bases sitting between them. The CDR3 extends over 14 amino acids. Per germline, CDR1 SGHRS and CDR2 YFSETQ. In DNA form, the CDR3 reads TGCGCCAGCAGCTTGGGGGGAGCCGACAATGAGCAGTTCTTC. Its protein product is CASSLGGADNEQFF.

The rearrangement links TRBV28 to TRBJ2-7; 12 bases align to TRBD1. Looked up from germline, CDR1 is MDHEN and CDR2 is SYDVKM. The CDR3 covers 17 residues. The trim removed 4 bases at V and 4 bases at J, leaving 11 bases unmatched. CDR3 sequence (DNA): TGTGCCAGCAGTTCACCAAGGGACAGGGGGCGCAATTACGAGCAGTACTTC. This translates into CASSSPRDRGRNYEQYF.

The chain joins TRBV10-3 to TRBJ2-1; 9 bases agree with TRBD2. Germline lookup yields CDR1 ENHRY and CDR2 SYGVKD. J gave up 7 bases and V 2 bases, and 12 bases lay outside the gene matches. The CDR3 is 17 residues long. The CDR3 loop is CAISEGPSGKGWNEQFF. In DNA, the CDR3 is TGTGCCATCAGTGAGGGGCCTAGCGGGAAAGGATGGAATGAGCAGTTCTTC.

The CDR3 reads CASSLEGVDQPQHF. The CDR3 DNA reads as TGCGCCAGCAGCTTAGAAGGGGTGGATCAGCCCCAGCATTTT. J is TRBJ1-5 and V is TRBV5-1; tentatively, D is TRBD1 (5 bases). The CDR3 is 14 residues long. Germline CDR1 is SGHRS and CDR2 is YFSETQ. V dropped 2 bases and J dropped 5 bases, with 11 bases sitting between them.

This chain connects TRBV11-2 to TRBJ2-1, with 8 bases lining up with TRBD2. Germline V gene sequence: CDR1 SGHAT, CDR2 FQNNGV. V was clipped by 0 bases and J by 3 bases; unmatched bases: 4. CDR3 length equals 16 residues. This CDR3 reads CASSLEAGGGYNEQFF. For the CDR3, the DNA is TGTGCCAGCAGCTTAGAGGCGGGAGGTGGCTACAATGAGCAGTTCTTC.

This chain links TRBV3-1 (or the pseudogene TRBV3-2) with TRBJ2-7; D could derive from TRBD1 or TRBD2 (5 bases each). The germline V gene encodes CDR1 LGHDT and CDR2 YNNKEL (reference sequence). The CDR3 extends over 14 amino acids. V was clipped by 4 bases and J by 4 bases, with 14 bases between them. CDR3 region: CASSPQGEGYEQYF. The CDR3 coding sequence is TGTGCCAGCAGCCCCCAGGGAGAGGGGTACGAGCAGTACTTC.

This clone came up a few times. The chain links TRBV11-2 to TRBJ2-7, with D perhaps matching TRBD2 (6 bases). Trimming removed 1 base from V and 5 bases from J, with 12 bases in between. Germline V gene lookup returns CDR1 SGHAT and CDR2 FQNNGV. The CDR3 sequence is 14 residues long. DNA of the CDR3: TGTGCCAGCAGCTTAGTCGGGAGCGTCCACGAGCAGTACTTC. Protein product: CASSLVGSVHEQYF.

The genes are TRBV27 and TRBJ2-3; the D gene is possibly TRBD1 (5 bases). The CDR3 has 16 residues. Trimming took 2 bases from V and 1 from J, leaving 13 bases between them. CDR1 is MNHEY, CDR2 SMNVEV, per germline (reference sequence). CDR3 loop: CASSLRGLSGTDTQYF. The CDR3 coding sequence is TGTGCCAGCAGTTTAAGGGGTTTATCGGGCACAGATACGCAGTATTTT.

The chain has TRBV10-2 and TRBJ2-2; D gene unclear. CDR1 WSHSY and CDR2 SAAADI come from the germline V gene. This CDR3 spans 15 amino acids. Trimming shortened V by 7 bases and J by 5 bases, and 17 bases separated the two germline ends. The CDR3 DNA follows: TGCGCCAGCACGCCGGCAGCATCTAAGACCGGGGAGCTGTTTTTT. It yields the protein CASTPAASKTGELFF.

This clone was recorded once. The CDR3 DNA reads TGCGCCAGCAGCTTCGCGGCTGAGCAGTTCTTC. Its translation is CASSFAAEQFF. V is TRBV5-1 and J is TRBJ2-1; D unclear. Trimming shortened V by 2 bases and J by 9 bases, and 6 bases separated the two germline ends. Germline CDR1 and CDR2: SGHRS and YFSETQ. The CDR3 runs to 11 residues.

V gene TRBV10-3 combines with J gene TRBJ2-2; the match to TRBD2 covers 12 bases. The ends lost 4 bases at V and 3 bases at J; junction bases unmatched: 3. Germline V gene sequence: CDR1 ENHRY, CDR2 SYGVKD. The CDR3 totals 16 residues. For the CDR3, the DNA is TGTGCCATCAGTGTCCGACTAGCGGGAGACACCGGGGAGCTGTTTTTT. It specifies CAISVRLAGDTGELFF.

The chain combines TRBV28 with TRBJ2-5, with D possibly matching TRBD2 (5 bases). This CDR3 region has 16 residues. Trimming removed 6 bases at V and 2 bases at J, with 19 bases between. The germline V gene has CDR1 MDHEN and CDR2 SYDVKM. This CDR3 is CASSRPIAFGQETQYF. Here the CDR3 DNA reads TGTGCCAGCAGCCGACCTATAGCGTTTGGGCAAGAGACCCAGTACTTC.

The V gene is TRBV27, the J gene TRBJ1-2, with D perhaps TRBD1 (6 bases). With 7 bases removed from V and 1 base from J, the gap between germline ends came to 28 bases. Germline values: CDR1 MNHEY, CDR2 SMNVEV (reference sequence). This CDR3 comprises 19 residues. The CDR3 region has the DNA TGTGCCAGCACCCCGTCGTTCGGGGGGGGCTTAACTTTTAACTATGGCTACACCTTC. Its translation is CASTPSFGGGLTFNYGYTF.

This chain links TRBV3-1 (or the pseudogene TRBV3-2) with TRBJ2-7, with D unresolved. This CDR3 spans 14 amino acids. The V gene lost 0 bases and the J gene lost 4 bases, with 10 bases spanning the gap. Germline CDR1 and CDR2: LGHDT and YNNKEL (reference sequence). The CDR3 coding sequence is TGTGCCAGCAGCCAAGACCCGGTCGTGTACGAGCAGTACTTC. It yields the protein CASSQDPVVYEQYF.

The J gene is TRBJ1-1, the V gene TRBV28; no clear D gene. Germline values: CDR1 MDHEN, CDR2 SYDVKM. Trimming took 6 bases from V and 4 from J, leaving 12 bases between them. The CDR3 loop spans 13 amino acids. CDR3 region: CASSLDLSTEAFF. The CDR3 DNA is TGTGCCAGCAGCCTGGACCTGAGCACTGAAGCTTTCTTT. Combining the CDR3 with reference TRBV28 and TRBJ1-1 gives the whole variable domain DVKVTQSSRYLVKRTGEKVFLECVQDMDHENMFWYRQDPGLGLRLIYFSYDVKMKEKGDIPEGYSVSREKKERFSLILESASTNQTSMYLCASSLDLSTEAFFGQGTRLTVV.